What follows are 20 T cell receptor beta chains derived from one specimen sequenced in a study of T-cell reconstitution after alpha-beta-depleted transplantation in children. Unique molecular identifiers were incorporated into the prepared TCRbeta library. TCRdb ran MiXCR on the PCR reads and lists one entry per CDR3 protein. The repertoire holds 440,000 or so distinct CDR3 sequences, with about 40% as singletons. The sequences come from PBMCs, collected before TCRalphabeta/CD19-depleted stem cell transplant. The source is a girl aged 2 to 9 with aplastic anemia, due to receive a stem cell transplant.

This clonotype was observed a few times. The chain carries TRBV11-2 and TRBJ2-7; D is perhaps TRBD1 or TRBD2 (5 bases each). Germline values: CDR1 SGHAT, CDR2 FQNNGV. This CDR3 spans 13 amino acids. The V and J ends lost 0 bases and 12 bases respectively, with 15 bases between them. In DNA form, the CDR3 reads TGTGCCAGCAGCTTAGATCCCCCCGGGGCGCGGTACTTC. Its protein is CASSLDPPGARYF. Together with reference TRBV11-2 and TRBJ2-7, the CDR3 gives the full variable domain: EAGVAQSPRYKIIEKRQSVAFWCNPISGHATLYWYQQILGQGPKLLIQFQNNGVVDDSQLPKDRFSAERLKGVDSTLKIQPAKLEDSAVYLCASSLDPPGARYFGPGTRLTVT.

With respect to this clonotype: An end of the junction differs from the germline gene, which may be a read error. V and J are TRBV6-5 and TRBJ2-7, with 9 bases lining up with TRBD1. CDR1 MNHEY and CDR2 SVGAGI come from the germline V gene. The CDR3 runs 18 residues. The CDR3 coding sequence is TGTGCCAGCAGTTACTCCCTAGGGGGGACAGGGATGGTCTACGAGCGGTACTTC. It translates to CASSYSLGGTGMVYERYF.

The rearrangement joins TRBV5-1 to TRBJ2-1; D is unresolved. The V gene lost 4 bases and the J gene lost 13 bases, with 18 bases spanning the gap. Germline V gives CDR1 SGHRS, CDR2 YFSETQ. The CDR3 consists of 13 residues. In nucleotides, the CDR3 is TGCGCCAGCAGCCCAGGTGGGGTCGTGGAACAGTTCTTC. Its translation: CASSPGGVVEQFF.

This clonotype was observed once. The rearrangement uses TRBV6-1 and TRBJ2-3; 7 bases fit TRBD2. The J segment lost 1 base and the V segment lost 5 bases, leaving 12 bases of the junction unmatched. The CDR3 is 17 residues long. Looked up from germline, CDR1 is MNHNS and CDR2 is SASEGT. The CDR3 nucleotides are TGTGCCAGCAGTCAAACCGGACTAGTCTTGGGCACAGATACGCAGTATTTT. Its protein product is CASSQTGLVLGTDTQYF.

This clonotype was observed a few times. The V and J genes are TRBV3-1 and TRBJ2-3; 9 bases agree with TRBD2. This CDR3 contains 16 residues. V lost 3 bases and J lost 3; bases outside the gene matches: 7. Germline loops: CDR1 LGHDT, CDR2 YNNKEL (reference sequence). CDR3 region: CASSHGLAGLTDTQYF. The DNA of the CDR3 is TGTGCCAGCAGCCACGGGCTAGCGGGATTGACAGATACGCAGTATTTT.

This clonotype was picked up a small number of times. V gene TRBV27 combines with J gene TRBJ2-3; TRBD2 might be the D (6 bases). Germline V gene lookup returns CDR1 MNHEY and CDR2 SMNVEV (reference sequence). Trimming shortened V by 5 bases and J by 6 bases, and 18 bases separated the two germline ends. The CDR3 has 15 amino acids. The CDR3 spells CASSPPGAREDTQYF. The CDR3 DNA reads as TGTGCCAGCAGTCCACCGGGAGCCAGGGAGGATACGCAGTATTTT.

As concerns this clonotype: This may arise from a read error, as a much more abundant clone is one base away. This chain uses TRBV4-1 with TRBJ2-7; possibly TRBD1 or TRBD2 for D (5 bases each). V lost 5 bases and J lost 2, with 13 bases in between. The CDR3 contains 14 residues. Germline-derived CDR1 and CDR2 are MGHRA and YSYEKL. In DNA form, the CDR3 reads TGCGCCAGCAGCATCCGGGACGGAACCTACGAGCAGTACTTC. Translation gives CASSIRDGTYEQYF.

This chain joins TRBV5-1 and TRBJ1-1; no clear D. V was shortened by 4 bases and J by 3 bases, with 10 bases between the two germline ends. CDR1 is SGHRS, CDR2 YFSETQ, per germline. The CDR3 length is 13 residues. Here the CDR3 DNA reads TGCGCCAGCAGCCCCGGGTGGGACACTGAAGCTTTCTTT. Its translation is CASSPGWDTEAFF.

The chain carries TRBV20-1 and TRBJ2-7, with TRBD1 identical over 7 bases. The germline V gene has CDR1 DFQATT and CDR2 SNEGSKA (reference sequence). This CDR3 comprises 15 residues. After removal of 5 bases from V and 0 bases from J, the junction contained 10 bases not matched to a gene. The CDR3 sequence is CSADPKTGNSYEQYF. In DNA form, the CDR3 reads TGCAGTGCTGATCCCAAGACAGGGAACTCCTACGAGCAGTACTTC.

The chain carries TRBV6-1 and TRBJ2-7; 9 bases are a match to TRBD1. CDR3 length: 14 residues. V shed 7 bases and J 3 bases; nucleotides not matched to a gene: 7. Germline CDR1 is MNHNS and CDR2 is SASEGT. This chain's CDR3 is CASTPDRGFYEQYF. Written as DNA, the CDR3 is TGTGCCAGCACCCCAGACAGGGGGTTCTACGAGCAGTACTTC.

The chain uses TRBV7-9 and TRBJ2-4, with D perhaps matching TRBD1 (5 bases). This CDR3 has 15 amino acids. Deletions cut 1 base from V and 8 bases from J, with 15 bases between. The V gene's germline CDR1 is SEHNR and CDR2 FQNEAQ (reference sequence). CDR3 amino acids: CASSLGVMGPDIQYF. CDR3 nucleotide sequence: TGTGCCAGCAGCTTAGGCGTTATGGGGCCGGACATTCAGTACTTC.

This chain links TRBV25-1 with TRBJ2-1, with a weak D call TRBD1 (5 bases). CDR1 is MGHDK and CDR2 is SYGVNS in the germline V gene. The V end lost 1 base, the J end lost 10 bases, and 14 bases lay between the germline ends. The CDR3 totals 14 residues. CDR3 sequence (DNA): TGTGCCAGCAGTGAATTTAAGGGGCTGAACGAGCAGTTCTTC. Translating it yields CASSEFKGLNEQFF.

This clonotype has a single count. The V and J genes are TRBV7-9 and TRBJ2-7; 13 nucleotides align to TRBD2. Germline V gene data show CDR1 as SEHNR and CDR2 as FQNEAQ (reference sequence). This CDR3 is built from 16 residues. J was trimmed by 5 bases and V by 5 bases; bases with no gene match: 9. CDR3 sequence (DNA): TGTGCCAGCAGCCTGCAAGGACTAGCGGGGGAAGACGAGCAGTACTTC. This sequence encodes CASSLQGLAGEDEQYF. Full variable domain (rest looked up from reference TRBV7-9 and TRBJ2-7): DTGVSQNPRHKITKRGQNVTFRCDPISEHNRLYWYRQTLGQGPEFLTYFQNEAQLEKSRLLSDRFSAERPKGSFSTLEIQRTEQGDSAMYLCASSLQGLAGEDEQYFGPGTRLTVT.

J is TRBJ2-4 and V is TRBV28, with a tentative D call TRBD2 (5 bases). From germline, CDR1 is MDHEN and CDR2 SYDVKM. The V end lost 4 bases, the J end lost 1 base, and 11 bases lay between the germline ends. This CDR3 is built from 15 residues. CDR3 amino acids: CASSSLEGAKNIQYF. As DNA, the CDR3 is TGTGCCAGCAGTTCACTAGAAGGGGCCAAAAACATTCAGTACTTC.

This clonotype was detected ten times or more. V and J are TRBV12-3 or TRBV12-4 and TRBJ2-1; TRBD1 might be the D (5 bases). The CDR3 extends over 13 amino acids. V dropped 6 bases and J dropped 8 bases, with 14 bases sitting between them. DNA for the CDR3: TGTGCCAGCAGCTTCCAGGGTGGTTATGAGCAGTTCTTC. It yields the protein CASSFQGGYEQFF.

This clonotype was seen at least ten times. This chain uses TRBV6-5 with TRBJ2-1; D call uncertain. Germline CDR1 MNHEY, CDR2 SVGAGI. The CDR3 is 14 residues long. Trimming removed 4 bases at V and 5 bases at J, with 12 bases between. Here the CDR3 reads CASSLGAEDNEQFF. The CDR3 DNA reads TGTGCCAGCAGTTTAGGCGCAGAAGACAATGAGCAGTTCTTC.

This clonotype occurred many times. The rearrangement links TRBV5-1 to TRBJ2-1; unclear D gene. V lost 0 bases, J lost 5 bases, and 6 bases lay in between. From germline, CDR1 is SGHRS and CDR2 YFSETQ. This CDR3 has 13 residues. The CDR3 bases are TGCGCCAGCAGCTTGGTACCCCACAATGAGCAGTTCTTC. Its translation is CASSLVPHNEQFF.

The gene calls are TRBV7-9 and TRBJ2-1, with unresolved D. The V and J ends lost 1 base and 9 bases respectively, with 4 bases between them. Germline V lookup: CDR1 SEHNR, CDR2 FQNEAQ (reference sequence). The CDR3 has 11 amino acids. The CDR3 protein is CASSLELEQFF. The DNA of the CDR3 is TGTGCCAGCAGCTTAGAGCTTGAGCAGTTCTTC.

There are a few counts of this clonotype. The chain employs TRBV6-1 and TRBJ1-4, with a tentative D call TRBD1 (6 bases). The CDR3 length is 15 residues. Germline V gene lookup returns CDR1 MNHNS and CDR2 SASEGT. Trimming took 6 bases from V and 8 from J, leaving 19 bases between them. CDR3 in DNA: TGTGCCAGCAGCGGACGGACAGACGGTGGGGAAAAACTGTTTTTT. Translated, it gives CASSGRTDGGEKLFF.

In its sample, this clonotype was seen once. This rearrangement joins TRBV10-2 to TRBJ2-7; D is ambiguous. Germline loops: CDR1 WSHSY, CDR2 SAAADI. Trimming removed 4 bases from V and 0 bases from J, with 7 bases in between. CDR3 length equals 13 residues. CDR3 sequence: CASSVPSSYEQYF. The CDR3 DNA is TGCGCCAGCAGTGTCCCGAGCTCCTACGAGCAGTACTTC.